This T cell receptor (beta chain) was sequenced in a study of blood T cell repertoires in COVID-19. Study-level information: Both acute and convalescent COVID-19 samples were obtained from the United States, Italy and Spain. Sources were T cells, B-cell-depleted T cells, or PBMCs; the material itself was cDNA or gDNA.

Source study methods: Reference gene primer amplification yielded estimated nucleated cell counts. TCRdb's table, derived via immunoSEQ multiplex PCR, lists solely in-frame clones and lacks some. V and J calls and clone size follow that table, whereas D and trimming were derived from the DNA. Found here are roughly 130,000 clones, about four fifths of them singletons; the top ten hold about 9.5%. With 6 bases clipped from V and 6 bases from J, the junction kept 4 bases outside the gene matches. Germline V gives CDR1 SNHLY, CDR2 FYNNEI. The CDR3 loop spans 16 amino acids. This clonotype was sampled from a man in his forties with active or convalescent COVID-19. The chain uses TRBV2 and TRBJ2-2; 16 bases align to TRBD2. The sample taken for sequencing was peripheral blood. The CDR3 DNA reads as TGTGCCAGCAGGAAGGGACTAGCGGGGGGGTCCGGGGAGCTGTTTTTT. It translates to CASRKGLAGGSGELFF.